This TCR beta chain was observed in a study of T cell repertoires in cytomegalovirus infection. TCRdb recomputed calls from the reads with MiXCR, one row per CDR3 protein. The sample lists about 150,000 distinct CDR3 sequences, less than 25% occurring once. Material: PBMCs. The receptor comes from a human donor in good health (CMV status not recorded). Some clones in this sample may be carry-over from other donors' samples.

The CDR3 coding sequence is TGTGCCACCAGTCCTGGGACTAGCGGGAGTTCAGATACGCAGTATTTT. Translating it yields CATSPGTSGSSDTQYF. The chain employs TRBV24-1 and TRBJ2-3; the match to TRBD2 covers 14 bases. CDR1 and CDR2 (germline): KGHDR, SFDVKD. This CDR3 spans 16 amino acids. V shed 6 bases and J 4 bases; nucleotides not matched to a gene: 5.